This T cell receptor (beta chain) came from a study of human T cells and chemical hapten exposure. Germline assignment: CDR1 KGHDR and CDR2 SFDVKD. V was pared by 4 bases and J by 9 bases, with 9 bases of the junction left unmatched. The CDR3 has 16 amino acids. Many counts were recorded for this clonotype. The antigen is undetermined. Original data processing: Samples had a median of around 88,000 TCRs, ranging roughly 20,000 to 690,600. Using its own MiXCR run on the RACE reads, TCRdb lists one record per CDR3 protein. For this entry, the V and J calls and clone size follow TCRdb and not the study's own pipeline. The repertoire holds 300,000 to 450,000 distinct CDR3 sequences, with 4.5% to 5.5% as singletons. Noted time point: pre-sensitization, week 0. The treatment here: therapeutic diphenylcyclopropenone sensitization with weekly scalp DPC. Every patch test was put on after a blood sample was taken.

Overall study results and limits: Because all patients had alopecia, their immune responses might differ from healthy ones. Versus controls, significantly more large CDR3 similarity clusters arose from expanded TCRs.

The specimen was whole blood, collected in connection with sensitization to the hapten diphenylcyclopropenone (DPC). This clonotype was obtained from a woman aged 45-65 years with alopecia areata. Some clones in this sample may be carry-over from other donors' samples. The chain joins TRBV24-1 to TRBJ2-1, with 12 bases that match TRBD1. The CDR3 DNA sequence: TGTGCCACCAGTGAACTCGGGGACAGGGGGCGAGGTGAGCAGTTCTTC. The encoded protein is CATSELGDRGRGEQFF.